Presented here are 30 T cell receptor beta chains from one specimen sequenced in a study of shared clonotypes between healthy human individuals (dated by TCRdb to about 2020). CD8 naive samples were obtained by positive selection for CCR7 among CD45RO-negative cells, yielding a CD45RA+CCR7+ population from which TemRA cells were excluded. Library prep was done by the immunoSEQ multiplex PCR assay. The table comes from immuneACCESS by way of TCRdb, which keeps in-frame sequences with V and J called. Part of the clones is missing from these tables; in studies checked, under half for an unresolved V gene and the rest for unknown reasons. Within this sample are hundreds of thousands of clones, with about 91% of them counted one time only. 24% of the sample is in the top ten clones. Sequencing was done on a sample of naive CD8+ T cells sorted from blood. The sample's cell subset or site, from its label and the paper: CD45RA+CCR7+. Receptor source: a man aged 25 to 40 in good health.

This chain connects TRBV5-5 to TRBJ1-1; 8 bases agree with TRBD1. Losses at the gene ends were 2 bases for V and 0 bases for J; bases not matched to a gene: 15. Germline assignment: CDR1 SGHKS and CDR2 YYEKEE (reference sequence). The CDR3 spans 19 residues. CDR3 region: CASSFMRGQVSSMNTEAFF. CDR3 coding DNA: TGTGCCAGCAGCTTTATGAGGGGACAGGTCTCCTCAATGAACACTGAAGCTTTCTTT.

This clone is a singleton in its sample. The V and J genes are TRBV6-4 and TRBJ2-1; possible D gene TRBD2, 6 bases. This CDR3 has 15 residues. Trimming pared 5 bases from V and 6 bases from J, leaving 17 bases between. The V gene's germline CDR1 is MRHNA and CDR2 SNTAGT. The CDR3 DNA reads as TGTGCCAGCAGTATGGCGGGGTCCACTCCCAATGAGCAGTTCTTC. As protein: CASSMAGSTPNEQFF.

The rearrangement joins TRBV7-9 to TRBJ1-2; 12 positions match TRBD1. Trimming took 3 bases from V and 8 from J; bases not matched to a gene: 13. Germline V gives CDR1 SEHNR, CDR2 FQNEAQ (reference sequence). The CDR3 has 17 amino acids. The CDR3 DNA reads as TGTGCCAGCAGCTTCTCACCCGGGACAGGGGGCGTAGGAGGCTACACCTTC. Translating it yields CASSFSPGTGGVGGYTF.

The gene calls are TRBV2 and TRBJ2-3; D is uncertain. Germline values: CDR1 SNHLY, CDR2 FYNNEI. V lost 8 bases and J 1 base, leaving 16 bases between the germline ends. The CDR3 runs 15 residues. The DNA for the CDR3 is TGTGCCAGCCCCAGTCGGGTAGCTGGCACAGATACGCAGTATTTT. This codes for CASPSRVAGTDTQYF.

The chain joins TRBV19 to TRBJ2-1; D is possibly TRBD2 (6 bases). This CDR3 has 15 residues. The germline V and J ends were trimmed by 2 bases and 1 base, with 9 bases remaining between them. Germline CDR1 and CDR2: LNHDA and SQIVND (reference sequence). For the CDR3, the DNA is TGTGCCAGTAGTATAACCGGGACTTCCTACAATGAGCAGTTCTTC. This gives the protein CASSITGTSYNEQFF.

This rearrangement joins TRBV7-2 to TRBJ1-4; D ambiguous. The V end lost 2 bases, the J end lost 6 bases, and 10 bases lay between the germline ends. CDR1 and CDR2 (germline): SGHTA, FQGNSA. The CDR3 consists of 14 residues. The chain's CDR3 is CASSLNVGHEKLFF. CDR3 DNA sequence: TGTGCCAGCAGCTTAAATGTGGGCCATGAAAAACTGTTTTTT. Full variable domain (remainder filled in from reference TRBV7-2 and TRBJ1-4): GAGVSQSPSNKVTEKGKDVELRCDPISGHTALYWYRQSLGQGLEFLIYFQGNSAPDKSGLPSDRFSAERTGGSVSTLTIQRTQQEDSAVYLCASSLNVGHEKLFFGSGTQLSVL.

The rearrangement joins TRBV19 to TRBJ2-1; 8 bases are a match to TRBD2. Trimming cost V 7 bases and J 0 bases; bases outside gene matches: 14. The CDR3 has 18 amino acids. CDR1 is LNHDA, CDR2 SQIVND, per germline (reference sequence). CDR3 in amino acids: CASTWSSGIDSSYNEQFF. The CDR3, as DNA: TGTGCCAGTACTTGGAGTAGCGGGATCGATAGCTCCTACAATGAGCAGTTCTTC.

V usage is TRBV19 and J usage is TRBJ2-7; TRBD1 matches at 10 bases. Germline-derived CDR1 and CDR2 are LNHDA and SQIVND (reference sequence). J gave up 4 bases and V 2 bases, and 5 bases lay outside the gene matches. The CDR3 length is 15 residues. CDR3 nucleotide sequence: TGTGCCAGTAGTATATTTGGACAGGGGGGATACGAGCAGTACTTC. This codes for CASSIFGQGGYEQYF.

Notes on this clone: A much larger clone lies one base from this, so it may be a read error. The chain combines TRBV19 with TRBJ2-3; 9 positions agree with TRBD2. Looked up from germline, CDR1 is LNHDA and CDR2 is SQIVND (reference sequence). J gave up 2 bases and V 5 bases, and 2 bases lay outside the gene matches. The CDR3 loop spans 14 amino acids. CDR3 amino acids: CASSGGRATDTQYF. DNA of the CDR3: TGTGCCAGTAGTGGCGGGAGGGCCACAGATACGCAGTATTTT.

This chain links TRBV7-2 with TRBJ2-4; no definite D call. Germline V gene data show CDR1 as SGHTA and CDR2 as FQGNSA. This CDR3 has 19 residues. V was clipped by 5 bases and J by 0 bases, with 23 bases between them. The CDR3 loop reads CASSRRKTPRDIAKNIQYF. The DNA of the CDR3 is TGTGCCAGCAGCCGCCGCAAAACTCCTAGAGACATAGCCAAAAACATTCAGTACTTC.

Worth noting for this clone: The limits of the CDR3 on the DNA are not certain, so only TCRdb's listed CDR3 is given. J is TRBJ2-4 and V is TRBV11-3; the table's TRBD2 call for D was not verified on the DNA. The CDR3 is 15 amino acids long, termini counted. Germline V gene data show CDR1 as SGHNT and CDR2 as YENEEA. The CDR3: CARYQCTIAKNIQYF.

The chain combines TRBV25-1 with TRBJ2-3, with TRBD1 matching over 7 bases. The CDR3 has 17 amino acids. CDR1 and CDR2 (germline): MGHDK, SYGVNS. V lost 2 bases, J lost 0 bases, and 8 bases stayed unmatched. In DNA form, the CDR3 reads TGTGCCAGCAGTGAACCGGGACAGACTACTAGCACAGATACGCAGTATTTT. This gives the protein CASSEPGQTTSTDTQYF.

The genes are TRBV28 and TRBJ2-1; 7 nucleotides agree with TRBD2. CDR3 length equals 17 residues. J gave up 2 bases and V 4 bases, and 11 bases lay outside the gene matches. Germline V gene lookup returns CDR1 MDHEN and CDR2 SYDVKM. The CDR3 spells CASSSWGGRGAYNEQFF. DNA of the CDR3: TGTGCCAGCAGTTCTTGGGGCGGGAGAGGCGCCTACAATGAGCAGTTCTTC.

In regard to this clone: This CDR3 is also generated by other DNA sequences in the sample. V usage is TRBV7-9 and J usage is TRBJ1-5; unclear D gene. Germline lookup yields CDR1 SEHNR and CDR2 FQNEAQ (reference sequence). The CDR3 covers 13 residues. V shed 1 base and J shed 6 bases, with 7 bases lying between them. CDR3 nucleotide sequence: TGTGCCAGCAGCTTAGGTGGGGTTCAGCCCCAGCATTTT. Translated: CASSLGGVQPQHF.

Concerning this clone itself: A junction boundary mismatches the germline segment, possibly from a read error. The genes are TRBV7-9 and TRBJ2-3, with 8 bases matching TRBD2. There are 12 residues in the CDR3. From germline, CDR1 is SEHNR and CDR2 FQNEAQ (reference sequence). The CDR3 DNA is TGTGCCAGCAGTCTAAGGACTAGCCCGCCAGATTTT. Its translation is CASSLRTSPPDF.

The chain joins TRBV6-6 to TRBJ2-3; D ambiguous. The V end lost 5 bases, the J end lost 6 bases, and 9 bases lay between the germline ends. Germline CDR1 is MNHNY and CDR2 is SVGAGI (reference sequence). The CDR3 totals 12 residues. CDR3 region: CASSPDVDTQYF. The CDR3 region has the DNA TGTGCCAGCAGTCCGGACGTGGATACGCAGTATTTT.

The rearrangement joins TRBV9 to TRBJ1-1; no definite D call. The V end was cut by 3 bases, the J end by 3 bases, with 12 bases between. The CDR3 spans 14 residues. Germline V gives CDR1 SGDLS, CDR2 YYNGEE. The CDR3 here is CASSDSDGYTEAFF. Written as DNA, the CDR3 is TGTGCCAGCAGCGATTCGGACGGGTACACTGAAGCTTTCTTT.

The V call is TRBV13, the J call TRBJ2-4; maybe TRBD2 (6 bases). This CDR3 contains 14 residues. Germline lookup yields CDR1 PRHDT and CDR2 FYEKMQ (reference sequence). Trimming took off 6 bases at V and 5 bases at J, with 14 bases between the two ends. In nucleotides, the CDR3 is TGTGCCAGCAGTGGAGGGGATGGGCAAAACATTCAGTACTTC. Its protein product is CASSGGDGQNIQYF. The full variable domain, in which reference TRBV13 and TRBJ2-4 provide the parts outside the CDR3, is AAGVIQSPRHLIKEKRETATLKCYPIPRHDTVYWYQQGPGQDPQFLISFYEKMQSDKGSIPDRFSAQQFSDYHSELNMSSLELGDSALYFCASSGGDGQNIQYFGAGTRLSVL.

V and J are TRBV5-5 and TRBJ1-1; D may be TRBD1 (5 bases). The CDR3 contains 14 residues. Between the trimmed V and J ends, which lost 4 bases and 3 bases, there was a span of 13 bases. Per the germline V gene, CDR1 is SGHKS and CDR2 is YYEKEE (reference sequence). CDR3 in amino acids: CASSAGPGDTEAFF. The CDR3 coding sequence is TGTGCCAGCAGCGCGGGACCGGGGGACACTGAAGCTTTCTTT.

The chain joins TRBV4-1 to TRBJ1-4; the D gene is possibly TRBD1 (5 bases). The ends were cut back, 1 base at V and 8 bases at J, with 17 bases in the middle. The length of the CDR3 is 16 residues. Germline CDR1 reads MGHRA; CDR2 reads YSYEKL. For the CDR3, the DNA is TGCGCCAGCAGCCAAGGATGGGGCAGCCTAAGCGAAAAACTGTTTTTT. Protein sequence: CASSQGWGSLSEKLFF.

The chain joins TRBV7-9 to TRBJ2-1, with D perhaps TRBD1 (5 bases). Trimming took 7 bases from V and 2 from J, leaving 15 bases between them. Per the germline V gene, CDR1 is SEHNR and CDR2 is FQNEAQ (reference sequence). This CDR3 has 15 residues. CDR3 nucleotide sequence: TGTGCCAGCATCCTCGTCCCAGGGACCTACAATGAGCAGTTCTTC. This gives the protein CASILVPGTYNEQFF. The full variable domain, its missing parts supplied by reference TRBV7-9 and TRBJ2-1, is DTGVSQNPRHKITKRGQNVTFRCDPISEHNRLYWYRQTLGQGPEFLTYFQNEAQLEKSRLLSDRFSAERPKGSFSTLEIQRTEQGDSAMYLCASILVPGTYNEQFFGPGTRLTVL.

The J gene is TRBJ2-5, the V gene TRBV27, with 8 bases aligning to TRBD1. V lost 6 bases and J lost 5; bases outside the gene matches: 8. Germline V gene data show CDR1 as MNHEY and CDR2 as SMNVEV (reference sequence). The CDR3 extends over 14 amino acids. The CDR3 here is CASRTGVAWETQYF. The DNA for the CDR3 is TGTGCCAGCAGGACAGGGGTTGCGTGGGAGACCCAGTACTTC.

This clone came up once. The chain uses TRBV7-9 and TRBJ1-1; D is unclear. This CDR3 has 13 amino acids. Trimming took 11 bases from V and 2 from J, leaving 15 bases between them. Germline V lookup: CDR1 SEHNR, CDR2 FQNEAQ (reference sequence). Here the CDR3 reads CASKTGSNTEAFF. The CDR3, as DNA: TGTGCCTCAAAGACGGGATCTAACACTGAAGCTTTCTTT.

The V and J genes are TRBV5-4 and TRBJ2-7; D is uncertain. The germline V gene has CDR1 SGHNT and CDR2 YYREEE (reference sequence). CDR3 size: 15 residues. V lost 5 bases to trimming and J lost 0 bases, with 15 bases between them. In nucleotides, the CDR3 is TGTGCCAGCAGGCCCGAGGTTGGTAACTCCTACGAGCAGTACTTC. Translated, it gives CASRPEVGNSYEQYF.

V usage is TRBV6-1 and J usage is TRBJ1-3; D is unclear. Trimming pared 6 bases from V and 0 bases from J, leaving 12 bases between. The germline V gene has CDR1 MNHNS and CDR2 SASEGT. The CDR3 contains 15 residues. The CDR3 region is CASSFSTSSGNTIYF. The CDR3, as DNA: TGTGCCAGCAGCTTTTCTACCTCCTCTGGAAACACCATATATTTT.

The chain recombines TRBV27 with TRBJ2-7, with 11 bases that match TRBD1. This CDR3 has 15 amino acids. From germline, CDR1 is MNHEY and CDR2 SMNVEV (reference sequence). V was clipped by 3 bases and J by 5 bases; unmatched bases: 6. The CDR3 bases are TGTGCCAGCAGTTTTAGGACAGGGGGCTACGACGAGCAGTACTTC. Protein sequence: CASSFRTGGYDEQYF.

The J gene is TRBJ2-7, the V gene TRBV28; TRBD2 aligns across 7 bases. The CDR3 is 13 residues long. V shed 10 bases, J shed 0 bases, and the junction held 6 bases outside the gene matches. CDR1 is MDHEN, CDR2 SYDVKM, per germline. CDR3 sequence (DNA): TGTGCCATCCTAGCGGAGGGCTCCTACGAGCAGTACTTC. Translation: CAILAEGSYEQYF.

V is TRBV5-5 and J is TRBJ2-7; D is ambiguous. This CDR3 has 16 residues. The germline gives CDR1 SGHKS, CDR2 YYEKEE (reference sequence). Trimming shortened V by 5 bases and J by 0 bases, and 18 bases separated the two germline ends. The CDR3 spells CASSAGPPLLSYEQYF. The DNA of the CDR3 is TGTGCCAGCAGTGCCGGGCCCCCCTTACTCTCCTACGAGCAGTACTTC.

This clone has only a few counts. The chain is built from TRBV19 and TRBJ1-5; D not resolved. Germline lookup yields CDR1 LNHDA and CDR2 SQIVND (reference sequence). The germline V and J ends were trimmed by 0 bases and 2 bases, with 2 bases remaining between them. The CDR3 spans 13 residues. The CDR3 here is CASSIEGNQPQHF. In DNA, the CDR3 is TGTGCCAGTAGTATAGAGGGCAATCAGCCCCAGCATTTT. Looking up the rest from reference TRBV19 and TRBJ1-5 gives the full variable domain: DGGITQSPKYLFRKEGQNVTLSCEQNLNHDAMYWYRQDPGQGLRLIYYSQIVNDFQKGDIAEGYSVSREKKESFPLTVTSAQKNPTAFYLCASSIEGNQPQHFGDGTRLSIL.

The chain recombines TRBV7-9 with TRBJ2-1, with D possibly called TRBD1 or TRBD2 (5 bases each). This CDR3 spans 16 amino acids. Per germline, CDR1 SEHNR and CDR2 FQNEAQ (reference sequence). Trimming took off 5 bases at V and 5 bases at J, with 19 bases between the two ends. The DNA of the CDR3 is TGTGCCAGCAGCCAAGTTGGGACCCCGGTCCACAATGAGCAGTTCTTC. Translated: CASSQVGTPVHNEQFF.